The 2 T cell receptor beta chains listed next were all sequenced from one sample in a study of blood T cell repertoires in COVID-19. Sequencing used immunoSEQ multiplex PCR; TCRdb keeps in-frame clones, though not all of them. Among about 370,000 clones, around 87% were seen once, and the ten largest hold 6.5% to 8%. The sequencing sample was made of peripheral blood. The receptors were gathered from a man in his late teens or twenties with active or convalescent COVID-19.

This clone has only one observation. Here the CDR3 DNA reads TGTGCCAGCAGAGAAGACAGGGTGAACACTGAAGCTTTCTTT. Residues: CASREDRVNTEAFF. The V call is TRBV7-9, the J call TRBJ1-1, with 7 bases fitting TRBD1. The CDR3 covers 14 residues. The J segment lost 0 bases and the V segment lost 6 bases, leaving 4 bases of the junction unmatched. Germline V gives CDR1 SEHNR, CDR2 FQNEAQ (reference sequence). Complete variable domain (other parts from reference TRBV7-9 and TRBJ1-1): DTGVSQNPRHKITKRGQNVTFRCDPISEHNRLYWYRQTLGQGPEFLTYFQNEAQLEKSRLLSDRFSAERPKGSFSTLEIQRTEQGDSAMYLCASREDRVNTEAFFGQGTRLTVV.

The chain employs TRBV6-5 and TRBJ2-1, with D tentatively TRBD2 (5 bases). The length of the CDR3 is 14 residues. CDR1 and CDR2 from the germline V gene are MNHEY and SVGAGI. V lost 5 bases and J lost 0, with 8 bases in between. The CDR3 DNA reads TGTGCCAGCAGTACCCGGGGCTCCTACAATGAGCAGTTCTTC. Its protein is CASSTRGSYNEQFF.